The entry that follows covers one T cell receptor (beta chain) sequence. Antigen unknown. The data stem from a study of a mutant IDH1 vaccine in newly diagnosed glioma. Background on the study: Vaccines were begun 4-6 weeks after radiotherapy alone, or with temozolomide cycles.

Repertoires were generated with immunoSEQ multiplex PCR, while TCRdb's copy carries only in-frame clones and drops some. Seen here are around 32,000 clones, roughly 77% observed once, and the top ten hold about 3%. Sample time point: week 35, safety follow-up. It was 300 ug of mutant IDH1 20-mer peptide that made up each vaccine dose, given with topical imiquimod. Across weeks 1, 3, 5, 7, 11, 15, 19 and 23, patients received a vaccination each time, eight in all. V was shortened by 4 bases and J by 4 bases, with 7 bases between the two germline ends. Germline CDR1 reads MNHNS; CDR2 reads SASEGT. The CDR3 sequence is 12 residues long.

The chain uses TRBV6-1 and TRBJ2-5; D not certain. The material sequenced was PBMCs, taken from a glioma patient whose treatment included an IDH1 peptide vaccine. This clonotype was obtained from a man aged 35 to 55 with glioma. Some clones in this sample may be carry-over from other donors' samples. The DNA for the CDR3 is TGTGCCAGCAGTGCCCTGGGAGAGACCCAGTACTTC. Its translation is CASSALGETQYF.